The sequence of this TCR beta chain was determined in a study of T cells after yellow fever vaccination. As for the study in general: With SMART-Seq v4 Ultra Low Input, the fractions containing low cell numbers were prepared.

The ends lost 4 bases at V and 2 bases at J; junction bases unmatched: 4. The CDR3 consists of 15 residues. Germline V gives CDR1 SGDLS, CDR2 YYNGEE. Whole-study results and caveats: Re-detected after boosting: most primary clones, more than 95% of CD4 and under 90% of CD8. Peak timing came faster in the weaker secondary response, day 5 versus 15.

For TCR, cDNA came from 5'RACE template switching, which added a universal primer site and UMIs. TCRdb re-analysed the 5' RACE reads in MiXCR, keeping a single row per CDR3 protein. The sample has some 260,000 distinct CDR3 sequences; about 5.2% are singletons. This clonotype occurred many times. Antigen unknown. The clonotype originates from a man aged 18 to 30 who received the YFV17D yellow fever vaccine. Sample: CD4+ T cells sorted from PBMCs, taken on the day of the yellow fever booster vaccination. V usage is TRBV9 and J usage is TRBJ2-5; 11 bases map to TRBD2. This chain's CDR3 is CASSLRLAGQETQYF. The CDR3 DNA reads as TGTGCCAGCAGCCTACGACTAGCGGGACAAGAGACCCAGTACTTC.